Following are 13 T cell receptor beta chains from one sample sequenced in a study of human T cells and chemical hapten exposure. Time point noted: patch test 2, 6 weeks after DPC sensitization. Treatment denoted: therapeutic diphenylcyclopropenone sensitization with weekly scalp DPC. TCRdb called the RACE reads again in MiXCR, with one record for every CDR3 protein. The sample lists about 82,000 distinct CDR3 sequences, 6% to 8.5% occurring once. Sequences were derived from whole blood, sampled in connection with sensitization to the hapten diphenylcyclopropenone (DPC). These receptors all come from a woman aged 25 to 45 with alopecia areata. Some clones in this sample may be carry-over from other donors' samples.

This chain connects TRBV11-1 to TRBJ1-1; weak D call: TRBD1 (5 bases). Germline V gene sequence: CDR1 SGHAT, CDR2 FQDESV (reference sequence). V gave up 5 bases and J gave up 3 bases, with 13 bases separating them. The CDR3 has 14 residues. The CDR3, as DNA: TGTGCCAGCAGCGCGGACATCCCGGACACTGAAGCTTTCTTT. Amino acids: CASSADIPDTEAFF.

This clonotype was recorded many times. The V and J genes are TRBV3-1 and TRBJ2-3, with 13 nucleotides matching TRBD2. CDR3 length: 19 residues. V was pared by 4 bases and J by 0 bases, with 10 bases of the junction left unmatched. The germline V gene encodes CDR1 LGHDT and CDR2 YNNKEL (reference sequence). CDR3 region: CASSPRGTSGAPSTDTQYF. DNA for the CDR3: TGTGCCAGCAGCCCGCGAGGGACTAGCGGGGCCCCAAGCACAGATACGCAGTATTTT.

This sequence joins TRBV6-5 and TRBJ1-1, with TRBD1 identical over 7 bases. The germline CDR1 and CDR2 sequences are MNHEY and SVGAGI. V was clipped by 7 bases and J by 0 bases; unmatched bases: 8. The CDR3 contains 15 residues. The CDR3 spells CASNLGGRMNTEAFF. In nucleotides, the CDR3 is TGTGCCAGCAATCTAGGGGGCCGCATGAACACTGAAGCTTTCTTT.

The V call is TRBV6-4, the J call TRBJ1-2; D may be TRBD1 (6 bases). CDR3 length: 17 amino acids. Germline V CDR1 and CDR2: MRHNA, SNTAGT. The V end was cut by 0 bases, the J end by 8 bases, with 22 bases between. The DNA of the CDR3 is TGTGCCAGCAGTGACTCGCTGCGGTTGGACAGCTCGTTGGGCTACACCTTC. It is translated as CASSDSLRLDSSLGYTF.

This clonotype came up many times. The V and J genes are TRBV20-1 and TRBJ2-5; 8 nucleotides line up with TRBD2. Germline CDR1 and CDR2: DFQATT and SNEGSKA (reference sequence). The CDR3 totals 15 residues. J gave up 1 base and V 5 bases, and 9 bases lay outside the gene matches. The chain's CDR3 is CSARLAGRTQETQYF. In DNA, the CDR3 is TGCAGTGCTCGATTAGCGGGGCGGACCCAAGAGACCCAGTACTTC.

This clonotype has ten or more counts. This chain links TRBV20-1 with TRBJ1-5; maybe TRBD1 (5 bases). This CDR3 spans 15 amino acids. CDR1 and CDR2 (germline): DFQATT, SNEGSKA (reference sequence). The germline V and J ends were trimmed by 1 base and 0 bases, with 10 bases remaining between them. The CDR3 region has the DNA TGCAGTGCTAGAGGGCCGGGGCATAGCAATCAGCCCCAGCATTTT. Residues: CSARGPGHSNQPQHF.

The genes are TRBV3-1 and TRBJ2-5, with TRBD2 identical over 14 bases. This CDR3 has 16 amino acids. Germline trimming cut 2 bases from V and 5 bases from J; bases unmatched to any gene: 4. From germline, CDR1 is LGHDT and CDR2 YNNKEL (reference sequence). CDR3 protein: CASSQRTSGGSETQYF. Here the CDR3 DNA reads TGTGCCAGCAGCCAAAGGACTAGCGGGGGGAGCGAGACCCAGTACTTC.

The table lists this clonotype with many counts. V usage is TRBV12-3 or TRBV12-4 and J usage is TRBJ2-3; possible D gene TRBD2, 6 bases. The CDR3 spans 14 residues. The V end lost 4 bases, the J end lost 4 bases, and 12 bases lay between the germline ends. This chain's CDR3 is CASSYPSESDTQYF. In DNA, the CDR3 is TGTGCCAGCAGTTACCCTAGCGAGTCAGATACGCAGTATTTT.

This clonotype was observed many times. V and J are TRBV25-1 and TRBJ2-2; D remains ambiguous. From germline, CDR1 is MGHDK and CDR2 SYGVNS. The CDR3 length is 9 residues. Deletions cut 11 bases from V and 5 bases from J, with 3 bases between. The CDR3 reads CAQTGELFF. The CDR3 DNA sequence: TGTGCCCAAACCGGGGAGCTGTTTTTT.

This clonotype has ten or more counts. The J gene is TRBJ2-4, the V gene TRBV2; D is unclear. The germline V gene has CDR1 SNHLY and CDR2 FYNNEI. V was cut by 6 bases and J by 1 base, with 10 bases left in between. This CDR3 region has 14 residues. CDR3 protein: CASSGLEAKNIQYF. The CDR3 region has the DNA TGTGCCAGCAGCGGATTAGAGGCCAAAAACATTCAGTACTTC.

This clonotype has only a few counts. The V call is TRBV3-1, the J call TRBJ1-1, with D uncertain. Looked up from germline, CDR1 is LGHDT and CDR2 is YNNKEL (reference sequence). The CDR3 runs to 12 residues. V shed 3 bases and J shed 7 bases, with 9 bases lying between them. In DNA, the CDR3 is TGTGCCAGCAGCCATTTGACACTTGAAGCTTTCTTT. It yields the protein CASSHLTLEAFF.

This clonotype was counted between two and nine times. The rearrangement uses TRBV20-1 and TRBJ2-5; D is perhaps TRBD1 or TRBD2 (5 bases each). The V gene lost 0 bases and the J gene lost 5 bases, with 16 bases spanning the gap. Germline loops: CDR1 DFQATT, CDR2 SNEGSKA (reference sequence). This CDR3 spans 15 amino acids. The CDR3 spells CSARDLEGRLETQYF. The CDR3, as DNA: TGCAGTGCTAGAGATCTAGAGGGGCGTCTGGAGACCCAGTACTTC.

This clonotype turned up a few times. The chain joins TRBV11-2 to TRBJ2-1; the match to TRBD2 covers 8 bases. CDR1 and CDR2 (germline): SGHAT, FQNNGV. The CDR3 covers 14 residues. J lost 12 bases, V lost 1 base, and 8 bases had no gene match. The CDR3 region has the DNA TGTGCCAGCAGCTTAGTGTCCCAGCGGGGGTTGCAGTTCTTC. Its protein product is CASSLVSQRGLQFF.